This T cell receptor beta chain originates from a study of blood T cell repertoires in COVID-19. TCRdb's copy holds only in-frame clones and misses some; the assay was immunoSEQ multiplex PCR. The sample lists about 200,000 clones, almost 90% occurring once. The V gene's germline CDR1 is SGHRS and CDR2 YFSETQ. CDR3 length: 13 residues. Trimming removed 4 bases from V and 7 bases from J, with 14 bases in between. The sequenced material came from peripheral blood. J is TRBJ2-5 and V is TRBV5-1; TRBD2 is a possible D gene (7 bases). The TCR sequence derives from a man between 18 and 35 years old with active or convalescent COVID-19. CDR3 protein: CASSPERGGTQYF. In nucleotides, the CDR3 is TGCGCCAGCAGCCCGGAGAGGGGGGGGACCCAGTACTTC.